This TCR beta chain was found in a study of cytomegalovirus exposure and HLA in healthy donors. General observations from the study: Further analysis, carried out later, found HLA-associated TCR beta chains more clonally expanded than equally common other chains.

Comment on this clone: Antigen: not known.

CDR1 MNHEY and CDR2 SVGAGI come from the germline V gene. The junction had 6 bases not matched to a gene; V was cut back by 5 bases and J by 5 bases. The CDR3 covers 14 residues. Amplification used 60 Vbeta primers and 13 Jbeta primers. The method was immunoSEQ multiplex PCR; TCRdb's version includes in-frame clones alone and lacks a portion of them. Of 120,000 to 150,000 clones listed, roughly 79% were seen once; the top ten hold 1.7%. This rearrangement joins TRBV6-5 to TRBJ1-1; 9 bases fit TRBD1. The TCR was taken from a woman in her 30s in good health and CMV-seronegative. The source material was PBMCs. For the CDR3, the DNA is TGTGCCAGCAGTATAGGACAGGGGCGGACTGAAGCTTTCTTT. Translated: CASSIGQGRTEAFF.